This passage covers 7 T cell receptor beta chains from one sample sequenced in a study of T cells in Graves' hyperthyroidism and ophthalmopathy. Amplified TCR beta CDR3 regions derived from RNA transcripts. During a first-round RT-PCR of the TCR CDR3, the HTBI primer set was used. TCRdb called the multiplex PCR reads again in MiXCR, with one record for every CDR3 protein. The table has 250,000 or so distinct CDR3 sequences, roughly 15% seen once; the top ten hold 30%. The source material was blood. The receptors were sampled from a woman between 45 and 60 years old with Graves' hyperthyroidism that later progressed to Graves' ophthalmopathy.

This clonotype was seen ten or more times. V usage is TRBV3-1 and J usage is TRBJ2-7; D is undetermined. V lost 1 base, J lost 5 bases, and 3 bases lay in between. The germline CDR1 and CDR2 sequences are LGHDT and YNNKEL (reference sequence). The CDR3 contains 11 residues. CDR3 residues: CASSQGDEQYF. The CDR3 DNA reads TGTGCCAGCAGCCAAGGAGACGAGCAGTACTTC.

This chain links TRBV6-1 with TRBJ2-1; D perhaps matches TRBD2 (6 bases). The germline V gene encodes CDR1 MNHNS and CDR2 SASEGT. V dropped 6 bases and J dropped 0 bases, with 15 bases sitting between them. This CDR3 region has 16 residues. CDR3 nucleotide sequence: TGTGCCAGCAGCCGAAATAGCGGAGCCTCCTACAATGAGCAGTTCTTC. Encoded protein: CASSRNSGASYNEQFF.

V gene TRBV19 combines with J gene TRBJ2-4, with D possibly matching TRBD1 (6 bases). The CDR3 has 16 amino acids. Germline CDR1 is LNHDA and CDR2 is SQIVND (reference sequence). V was pared by 3 bases and J by 0 bases, with 12 bases between. For the CDR3, the DNA is TGTGCCAGTAGTATCCGGACAGACCTAGCCAAAAACATTCAGTACTTC. Translating gives CASSIRTDLAKNIQYF.

This clonotype was seen only a few times. The gene calls are TRBV6-1 and TRBJ2-3; TRBD2 matches at 10 bases. Germline CDR1 is MNHNS and CDR2 is SASEGT. The junction had 9 bases not matched to a gene; V was cut back by 8 bases and J by 4 bases. The CDR3 length is 15 residues. As DNA, the CDR3 is TGTGCCAGCTTGATTACTAGCGGGGCGTCAGATACGCAGTATTTT. Protein sequence: CASLITSGASDTQYF.

The chain couples TRBV9 to TRBJ1-1; unclear D gene. Trimming took off 0 bases at V and 5 bases at J, with 17 bases between the two ends. CDR3 length: 16 residues. Germline loops: CDR1 SGDLS, CDR2 YYNGEE. The CDR3 DNA is TGTGCCAGCAGCGTAGTATCAGGAGGCCTGGGGACTGAAGCTTTCTTT. This gives the protein CASSVVSGGLGTEAFF.

This clonotype has at least ten counts. The chain is built from TRBV2 and TRBJ2-1, with D possibly being TRBD1 (6 bases). The length of the CDR3 is 15 residues. From germline, CDR1 is SNHLY and CDR2 FYNNEI. V lost 4 bases, J lost 0 bases, and 10 bases lay in between. CDR3 loop: CASSAQGPSYNEQFF. CDR3 nucleotides: TGTGCCAGCAGTGCCCAGGGGCCCTCCTACAATGAGCAGTTCTTC.

The chain combines TRBV7-3 with TRBJ2-3, with D maybe TRBD2 (6 bases). This CDR3 has 15 amino acids. Germline CDR1 is SGHTA and CDR2 is FQGTGA. V lost 3 bases and J lost 2, with 12 bases in between. This CDR3 is CASSFGGVPTDTQYF. As DNA, the CDR3 is TGTGCCAGCAGCTTCGGCGGGGTGCCCACAGATACGCAGTATTTT.